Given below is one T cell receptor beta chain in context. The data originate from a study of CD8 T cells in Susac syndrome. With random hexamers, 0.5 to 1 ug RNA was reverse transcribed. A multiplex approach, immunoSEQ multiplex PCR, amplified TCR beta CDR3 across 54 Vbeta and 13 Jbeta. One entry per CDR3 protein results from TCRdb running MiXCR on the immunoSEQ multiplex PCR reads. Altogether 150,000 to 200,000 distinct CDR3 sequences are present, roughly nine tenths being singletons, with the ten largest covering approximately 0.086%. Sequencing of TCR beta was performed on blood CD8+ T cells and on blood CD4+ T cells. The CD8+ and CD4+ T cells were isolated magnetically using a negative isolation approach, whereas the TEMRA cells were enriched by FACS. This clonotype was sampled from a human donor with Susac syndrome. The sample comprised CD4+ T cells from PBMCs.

In DNA form, the CDR3 reads TGTGCCAGCAGTTTAGGGGACAACGATTACGAGCAGTACTTC. Its protein is CASSLGDNDYEQYF. The chain carries TRBV12-3 or TRBV12-4 and TRBJ2-7, with D perhaps matching TRBD1 (6 bases). Trimming removed 1 base at V and 4 bases at J, with 11 bases between. The CDR3 consists of 14 residues.